Sequencing of this T cell receptor beta chain was carried out in a study of blood T cells in healthy people across ages. The study, taken as a whole, reports: It was held that diversity estimates obtained from one million T cells represented underestimates.

Alongside a J-beta primer mix, a sample-barcoded 5' primer served in a second PCR lasting roughly 6 to 11 cycles. A tag from a template-switch adaptor with 12 random nucleotides marked each cDNA molecule. There were at least 3 million CDR3-containing paired-end reads obtained from each sample. Each CDR3 protein is one row after TCRdb ran MiXCR on the 5' RACE reads. The sample lists about 1.6 million distinct CDR3 sequences, about 35% occurring once. This CDR3 has 11 amino acids. The germline CDR1 and CDR2 sequences are DFQATT and SNEGSKA (reference sequence). Deletions cut 0 bases from V and 14 bases from J, with 12 bases between. This clonotype was seen only a few times. Its matching antigen is unknown.

This chain uses TRBV20-1 with TRBJ2-3; a possible D gene is TRBD1 (6 bases). Sequenced material: blood. The receptor was derived from a woman aged 25 to 39 in good health. The CDR3 here is CSARDGGRPYF. CDR3 bases: TGCAGTGCTAGAGATGGGGGCAGGCCGTATTTT.